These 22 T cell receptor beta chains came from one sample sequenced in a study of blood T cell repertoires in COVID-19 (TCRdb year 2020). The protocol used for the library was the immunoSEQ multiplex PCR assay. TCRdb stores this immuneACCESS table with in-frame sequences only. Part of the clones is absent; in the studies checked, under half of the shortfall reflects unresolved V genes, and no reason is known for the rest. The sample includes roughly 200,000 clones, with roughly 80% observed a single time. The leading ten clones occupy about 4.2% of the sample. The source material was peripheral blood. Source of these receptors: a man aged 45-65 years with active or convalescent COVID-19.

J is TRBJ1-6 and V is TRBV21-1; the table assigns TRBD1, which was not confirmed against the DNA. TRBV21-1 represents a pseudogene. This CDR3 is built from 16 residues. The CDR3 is CASSKRNRVVSSPLHF. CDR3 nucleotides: TGTGCCAGCAGCAAAAGGAACAGGGTGGTTAGTTCACCCCTCCACTTT.

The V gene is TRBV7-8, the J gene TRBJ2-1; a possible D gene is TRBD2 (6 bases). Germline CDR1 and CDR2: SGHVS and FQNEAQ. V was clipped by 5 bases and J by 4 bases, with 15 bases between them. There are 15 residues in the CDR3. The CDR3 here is CASSPFGGSYNEQFF. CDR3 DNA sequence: TGTGCCAGCAGCCCGTTTGGGGGGAGTTACAATGAGCAGTTCTTC.

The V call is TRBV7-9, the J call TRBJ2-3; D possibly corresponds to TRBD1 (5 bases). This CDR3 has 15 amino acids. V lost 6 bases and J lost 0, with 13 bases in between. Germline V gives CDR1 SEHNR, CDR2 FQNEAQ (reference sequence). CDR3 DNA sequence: TGTGCCAGCAGGCCAGGGCCTCCTAGCACAGATACGCAGTATTTT. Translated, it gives CASRPGPPSTDTQYF.

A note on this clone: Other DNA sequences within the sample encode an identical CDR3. For the CDR3, the DNA is TGTGCCAGCAGCTTGGGGCGGGGGGATTACAATGAGCAGTTCTTC. This codes for CASSLGRGDYNEQFF. The chain carries TRBV7-9 and TRBJ2-1; 8 nucleotides agree with TRBD2. The CDR3 runs to 15 residues. V lost 3 bases and J lost 4; bases outside the gene matches: 5. Looked up from germline, CDR1 is SEHNR and CDR2 is FQNEAQ (reference sequence).

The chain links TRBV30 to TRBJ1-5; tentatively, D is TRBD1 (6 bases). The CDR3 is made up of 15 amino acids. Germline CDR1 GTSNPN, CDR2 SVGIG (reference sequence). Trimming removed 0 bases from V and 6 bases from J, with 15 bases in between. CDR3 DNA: TGTGCCTGGAGTGTAGGTGGGGGCTTAGGTCAGCCCCAGCATTTT. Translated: CAWSVGGGLGQPQHF.

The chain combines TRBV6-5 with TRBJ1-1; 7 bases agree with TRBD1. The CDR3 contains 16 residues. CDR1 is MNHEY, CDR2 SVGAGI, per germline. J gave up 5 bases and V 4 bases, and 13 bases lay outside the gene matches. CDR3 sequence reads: CASSSGTVIEGTEAFF. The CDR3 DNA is TGTGCCAGCAGTTCCGGGACAGTCATAGAGGGGACTGAAGCTTTCTTT.

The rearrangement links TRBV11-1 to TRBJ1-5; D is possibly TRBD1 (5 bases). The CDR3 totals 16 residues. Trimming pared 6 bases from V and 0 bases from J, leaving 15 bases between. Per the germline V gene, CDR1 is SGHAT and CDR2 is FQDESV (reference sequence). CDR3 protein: CASSNTGGPSNQPQHF. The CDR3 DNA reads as TGTGCCAGCAGTAATACCGGGGGTCCTAGCAATCAGCCCCAGCATTTT.

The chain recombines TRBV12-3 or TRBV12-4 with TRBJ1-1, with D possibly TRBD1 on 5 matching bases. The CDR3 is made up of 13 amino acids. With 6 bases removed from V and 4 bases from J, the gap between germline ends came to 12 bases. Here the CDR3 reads CASSQGFGTEAFF. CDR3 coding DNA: TGTGCCAGCAGCCAGGGTTTTGGCACTGAAGCTTTCTTT.

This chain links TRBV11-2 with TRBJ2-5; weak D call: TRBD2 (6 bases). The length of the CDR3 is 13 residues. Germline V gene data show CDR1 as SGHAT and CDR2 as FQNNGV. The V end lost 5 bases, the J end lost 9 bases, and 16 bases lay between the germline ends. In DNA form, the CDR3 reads TGTGCCAGCAGCGGGACCGGGAGAGGAGCCCAGTACTTC. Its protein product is CASSGTGRGAQYF.

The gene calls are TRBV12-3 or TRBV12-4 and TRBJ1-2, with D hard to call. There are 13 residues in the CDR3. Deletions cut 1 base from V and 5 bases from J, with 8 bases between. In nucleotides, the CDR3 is TGTGCCAGCAGTTTAGACAGAGAATATGGCTACACCTTC. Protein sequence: CASSLDREYGYTF.

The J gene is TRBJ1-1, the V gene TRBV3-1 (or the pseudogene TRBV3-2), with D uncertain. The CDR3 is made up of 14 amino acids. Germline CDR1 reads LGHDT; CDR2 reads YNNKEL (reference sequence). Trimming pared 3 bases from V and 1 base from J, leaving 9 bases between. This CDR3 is CASSHPVPNTEAFF. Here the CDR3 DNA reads TGTGCCAGCAGCCATCCGGTACCGAACACTGAAGCTTTCTTT.

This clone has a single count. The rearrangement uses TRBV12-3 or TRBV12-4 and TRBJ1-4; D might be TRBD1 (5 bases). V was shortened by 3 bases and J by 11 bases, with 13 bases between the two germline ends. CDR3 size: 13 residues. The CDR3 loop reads CASSLAQGGKLFF. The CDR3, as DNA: TGTGCCAGCAGTTTGGCCCAGGGAGGGAAACTGTTTTTT.

In DNA, the CDR3 is TGTGCCAGCTCACACGTCCGGGACAGGGGAATAGATACGCAGTATTTT. Protein sequence: CASSHVRDRGIDTQYF. The chain links TRBV18 to TRBJ2-3; TRBD1 agrees at 10 bases. The CDR3 is made up of 16 amino acids. Germline assignment: CDR1 KGHSH and CDR2 LQKENI. V gave up 4 bases and J gave up 5 bases; unmatched junction bases: 9.

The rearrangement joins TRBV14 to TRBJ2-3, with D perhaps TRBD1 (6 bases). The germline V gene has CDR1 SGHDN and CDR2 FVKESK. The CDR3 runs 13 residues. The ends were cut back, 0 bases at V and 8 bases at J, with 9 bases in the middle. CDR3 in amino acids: CASSQEGATTQYF. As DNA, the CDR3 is TGTGCCAGCAGCCAAGAGGGGGCGACTACGCAGTATTTT. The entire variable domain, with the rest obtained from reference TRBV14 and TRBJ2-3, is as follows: EAGVTQFPSHSVIEKGQTVTLRCDPISGHDNLYWYRRVMGKEIKFLLHFVKESKQDESGMPNNRFLAERTGGTYSTLKVQPAELEDSGVYFCASSQEGATTQYFGPGTRLTVL.

DNA for the CDR3: TGTGCCAGCAGCTTACGGAGTAGCGGATCCTACAATGAGCAGTTCTTC. It codes for CASSLRSSGSYNEQFF. This rearrangement joins TRBV11-2 to TRBJ2-1; the D gene is possibly TRBD2 (6 bases). Germline V CDR1 and CDR2: SGHAT, FQNNGV. The CDR3 is made up of 16 amino acids. Trimming left V 2 bases short and J 1 base short, with 12 bases between.

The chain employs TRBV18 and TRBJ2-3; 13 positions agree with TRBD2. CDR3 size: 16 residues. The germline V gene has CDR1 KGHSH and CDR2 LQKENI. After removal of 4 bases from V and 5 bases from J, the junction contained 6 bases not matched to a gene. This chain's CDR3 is CASSRGTSGALDTQYF. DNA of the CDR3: TGTGCCAGCTCACGCGGGACTAGCGGGGCCCTAGATACGCAGTATTTT.

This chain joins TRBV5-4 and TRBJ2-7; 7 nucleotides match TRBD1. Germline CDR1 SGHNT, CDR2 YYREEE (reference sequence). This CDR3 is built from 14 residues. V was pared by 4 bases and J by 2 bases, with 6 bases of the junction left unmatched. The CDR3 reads CASSLTGEPYEQYF. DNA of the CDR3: TGTGCCAGCAGCCTCACAGGGGAGCCCTACGAGCAGTACTTC.

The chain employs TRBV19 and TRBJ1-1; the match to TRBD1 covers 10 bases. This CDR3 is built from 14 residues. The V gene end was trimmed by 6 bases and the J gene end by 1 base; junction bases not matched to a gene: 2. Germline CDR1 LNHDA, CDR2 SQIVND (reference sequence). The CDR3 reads CASSRDRGNTEAFF. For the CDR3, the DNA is TGTGCCAGTAGCAGGGACAGGGGGAACACTGAAGCTTTCTTT.

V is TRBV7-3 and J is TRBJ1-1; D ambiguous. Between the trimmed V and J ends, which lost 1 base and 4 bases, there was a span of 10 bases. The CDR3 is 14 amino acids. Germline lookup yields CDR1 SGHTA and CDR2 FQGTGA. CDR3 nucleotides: TGTGCCAGCAGCTTAATCTCGGGAACCACTGAAGCTTTCTTT. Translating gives CASSLISGTTEAFF. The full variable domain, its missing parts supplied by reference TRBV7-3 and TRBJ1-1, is GAGVSQTPSNKVTEKGKYVELRCDPISGHTALYWYRQSLGQGPEFLIYFQGTGAADDSGLPNDRFFAVRPEGSVSTLKIQRTERGDSAVYLCASSLISGTTEAFFGQGTRLTVV.

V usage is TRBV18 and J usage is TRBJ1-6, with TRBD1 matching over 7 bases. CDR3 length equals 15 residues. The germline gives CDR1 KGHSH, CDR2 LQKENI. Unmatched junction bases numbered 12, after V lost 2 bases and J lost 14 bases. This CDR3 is CASSPSQGGNSALHF. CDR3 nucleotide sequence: TGTGCCAGCTCACCAAGCCAGGGGGGAAATTCGGCCCTCCACTTT.

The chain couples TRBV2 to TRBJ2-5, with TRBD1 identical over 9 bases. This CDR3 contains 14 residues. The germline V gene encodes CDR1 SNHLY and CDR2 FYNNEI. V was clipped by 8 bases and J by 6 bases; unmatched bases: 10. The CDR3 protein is CASQPTGGGQTQYF. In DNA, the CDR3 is TGTGCCAGCCAGCCAACAGGGGGCGGTCAGACCCAGTACTTC.

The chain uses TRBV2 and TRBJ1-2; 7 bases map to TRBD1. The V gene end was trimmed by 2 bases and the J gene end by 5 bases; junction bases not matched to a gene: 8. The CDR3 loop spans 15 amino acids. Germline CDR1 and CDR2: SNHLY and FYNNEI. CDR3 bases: TGTGCCAGCAGTGAAAGCGACAGGGTATCGTATGGCTACACCTTC. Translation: CASSESDRVSYGYTF.